This T cell receptor (beta chain) was identified during a study of T-cell reconstitution after alpha-beta-depleted transplantation in children. Unique molecular identifiers were incorporated when the TCRbeta library was constructed. TCRdb re-derived calls from the PCR reads in MiXCR, one entry per CDR3 protein. The data show 450,000 to 550,000 distinct CDR3 sequences, over 10% seen once. The junction had 10 bases not matched to a gene; V was cut back by 5 bases and J by 7 bases. The CDR3 has 15 amino acids. Germline-derived CDR1 and CDR2 are MNHEY and SMNVEV (reference sequence). In this sample, this clonotype turned up a few times.

This TCR came from a female patient aged 2-9 years who had a stem cell transplant for aplastic anemia, so the T cells may come from the graft donor. The chain is built from TRBV27 and TRBJ1-4; 7 positions agree with TRBD1. This material consisted of PBMCs, mostly from graft donor cells, taken 180 days after TCRalphabeta/CD19-depleted stem cell transplant. CDR3 protein: CASSAIDRAGEKLFF. Written as DNA, the CDR3 is TGTGCCAGCAGTGCCATCGACAGGGCGGGTGAAAAACTGTTTTTT.